These T cell receptor beta chains were read from a single sample in a study of T cells in localized non-small cell lung cancer. Only in-frame clones appear in the TCRdb table, and some are missing; sequencing was by immunoSEQ multiplex PCR. Among about 51,000 clones listed, about four fifths were seen once. The starting material was peripheral blood mononuclear cells, obtained before any cancer treatment. The receptor source for this set is a man between 40 and 70 years old with stage III lung adenocarcinoma. Both conserved end residues are part of each CDR3. Fields, in order: D gene, V gene, clone size, J gene, CDR3 DNA, CDR3 protein. A D gene is named only where the DNA matches it firmly. Clone size is shown for a subset of rows, as once, few, many or a class of expanded clone.

-	TRBV6-1	-	TRBJ2-2	TGTGCCAGCAGTGAAAAAAGACCTTACACCGGGGAGCTGTTTTTT	CASSEKRPYTGELFF
-	TRBV5-1	-	TRBJ1-4	TGCGCCAGCAGCTTGGATTCAACTAATGAAAAACTGTTTTTT	CASSLDSTNEKLFF
TRBD1	TRBV30	few	TRBJ1-5	TGTGCCTGGAGAGAAGGAGGACAGGGAGGACAGCCCCAGCATTTT	CAWREGGQGGQPQHF
-	TRBV10-3	-	TRBJ2-5	TGTGCCATCAGTGAAGGCGGAGAGACCCAGTACTTC	CAISEGGETQYF
TRBD1	TRBV6-5	-	TRBJ2-7	TGTGCCAGCAGTCCTCTGACAGGGAGCTCCTACGAGCAGTACTTC	CASSPLTGSSYEQYF
-	TRBV5-4	-	TRBJ2-1	TGTGCCAGCAGCTTTGGGACTGGCTCCTACAATGAGCAGTTCTTC	CASSFGTGSYNEQFF
TRBD1	TRBV4-2	-	TRBJ1-2	TGTGCCAGCAGCTTGGAGGCAGGGGGCACGTTCGGCTACACCTTC	CASSLEAGGTFGYTF
-	TRBV5-1	once	TRBJ1-4	TGCGCCAGCAGCACAGGGATGGGAGAAAAACTGTTTTTT	CASSTGMGEKLFF
-	TRBV18	-	TRBJ2-1	TGTGCCAGCTCTCCGACCAACAATGAGCAGTTCTTC	CASSPTNNEQFF
TRBD2	TRBV6-1	-	TRBJ2-3	TGTGCCATCAGTGAGTCGCCGGGACTAGCAGGCACAGATACGCAGTATTTT	CAISESPGLAGTDTQYF
TRBD1	TRBV7-8	-	TRBJ2-2	TGTGCCAGCAGCTATAGACAGGGCACTTTGGTCACCGGGGAGCTGTTTTTT	CASSYRQGTLVTGELFF
-	TRBV13	few	TRBJ2-1	TGTGCCAGCAGCTTAGTGATGAGCTCCAATGAGCAGTTCTTC	CASSLVMSSNEQFF
TRBD2	TRBV19	few	TRBJ2-1	TGTGCCAGTAGCGGACTAGCGTACAATGAGCAGTTCTTC	CASSGLAYNEQFF
TRBD1	TRBV6-5	few	TRBJ1-1	TGTGCCAGCAGCCTCCCAGGGGGCACTGAAGCTTTCTTT	CASSLPGGTEAFF
TRBD2	TRBV19	few	TRBJ2-2	TGTGCCAGTAGCCTCGGGAGGCTAGCGGTAATATACACCGGGGAGCTGTTTTTT	CASSLGRLAVIYTGELFF
TRBD2	TRBV5-5	-	TRBJ2-5	TGTGCCAGCAGCTTGGGGGTAGCGGGGATGGAGACCCAGTACTTC	CASSLGVAGMETQYF